These T cell receptor beta chains were read from a single sample in a study of T cells in Graves' hyperthyroidism and ophthalmopathy. MiXCR, applied by TCRdb to the multiplex PCR reads, yields one record per CDR3 protein. Among about 770,000 distinct CDR3 sequences listed, 15% to 20% were seen once. What was sequenced was blood. The source is a woman aged 50 to 60 with Graves' hyperthyroidism that later progressed to Graves' ophthalmopathy. CDR3s include the opening cysteine and the closing phenylalanine or tryptophan. A D gene is named only where the DNA matches it firmly. Clone size appears in some rows only: once, few, many, or a class for an expanded clone.

TRBJ1-5 . TRBV19 . CASSMGGAYNQPQHF TGTGCCAGTAGTATGGGAGGGGCCTACAATCAGCCCCAGCATTTT
TRBJ1-2 . TRBV12-3/TRBV12-4 . CASSLGQRANYGYTF TGTGCCAGCAGTTTAGGACAGAGAGCTAACTATGGCTACACCTTC
TRBJ1-5 . TRBV6-1 . CASSRQDNLPQHF TGTGCCAGCAGCCGACAGGATAATCTGCCCCAGCATTTT
TRBJ2-1 . TRBV6-1 few CASQPLGSYNEQFF TGTGCCAGCCAGCCTCTCGGGTCCTACAATGAGCAGTTCTTC
TRBJ1-2 . TRBV19 few CASSIAPGRGYTF TGTGCCAGTAGTATCGCGCCCGGACGTGGCTACACCTTC
TRBJ2-3 . TRBV4-1 few CASTRNPPGGNTDTQYF TGCGCCAGCACCCGCAACCCCCCCGGGGGAAACACAGATACGCAGTATTTT
TRBJ2-5 TRBD2 TRBV11-2 many CASSAPGTSGQETQYF TGTGCCAGCAGCGCCCCCGGGACTAGCGGGCAAGAGACCCAGTACTTC
TRBJ1-1 . TRBV29-1 . CSVEPTQGEAFF TGCAGCGTTGAACCCACCCAGGGGGAAGCTTTCTTT
TRBJ2-2 TRBD2 TRBV5-1 many CASSLGLAGDLANTGELFF TGCGCCAGCAGCCTAGGACTAGCGGGGGACCTTGCGAACACCGGGGAGCTGTTTTTT
TRBJ1-5 TRBD1 TRBV30 . CAWSVSLTGSQPQHF TGTGCCTGGAGTGTAAGCCTGACAGGGAGTCAGCCCCAGCATTTT
TRBJ2-1 TRBD1 TRBV9 many CASSVSALQGAGEQFF TGTGCCAGCAGCGTATCTGCCTTACAGGGGGCGGGTGAGCAGTTCTTC
TRBJ2-3 . TRBV11-2 many CASSFPGRPDTQYF TGTGCCAGCAGCTTCCCGGGGCGCCCAGATACGCAGTATTTT
TRBJ2-3 TRBD2 TRBV7-2 . CASSLGPGLATDTQYF TGTGCCAGCAGCTTAGGACCGGGACTAGCAACAGATACGCAGTATTTT
TRBJ1-5 . TRBV27 many CASSHKEGNQPQHF TGTGCCAGCAGCCACAAAGAGGGCAATCAGCCCCAGCATTTT
TRBJ1-1 . TRBV6-1 . CASSDFGTSAFF TGTGCCAGCAGTGATTTCGGGACTTCGGCTTTCTTT
TRBJ2-3 TRBD2 TRBV2 many CASSEGTSRADTQYF TGTGCCAGCAGTGAAGGGACTAGCCGCGCAGATACGCAGTATTTT
TRBJ2-5 . TRBV20-1 many CSATRTVQETQYF TGCAGTGCTACTAGGACAGTCCAAGAGACCCAGTACTTC
TRBJ2-1 . TRBV27 many CASRSSRNEQFF TGTGCCAGCAGAAGCAGCCGCAATGAGCAGTTCTTC
TRBJ1-5 . TRBV20-1 many CSAYPQVESSQPQHF TGCAGTGCTTATCCTCAGGTCGAATCAAGTCAGCCCCAGCATTTT
TRBJ2-7 TRBD2 TRBV12-3/TRBV12-4 many CASRLAGAQEQYF TGTGCCAGCAGGCTAGCGGGGGCGCAGGAGCAGTACTTC
TRBJ1-2 TRBD1 TRBV9 few CASSPRDRVGFNYGYTF TGTGCCAGCAGCCCCCGGGACAGGGTCGGATTTAACTATGGCTACACCTTC
TRBJ1-1 . TRBV12-3/TRBV12-4 . CASSFLVRENTEAFF TGTGCCAGCAGTTTTTTGGTCAGGGAGAACACTGAAGCTTTCTTT
TRBJ2-3 . TRBV20-1 many CSARPRGHSVDTQYF TGCAGTGCTAGACCGCGAGGCCACTCTGTAGATACGCAGTATTTT
TRBJ1-2 . TRBV12-3/TRBV12-4 many CASSRGPVQANYGYTF TGTGCCAGCAGCCGAGGGCCCGTACAAGCCAACTATGGCTACACCTTC
TRBJ2-1 . TRBV7-8 many CASSFPGARNEQFF TGTGCCAGCAGCTTCCCAGGGGCGCGCAATGAGCAGTTCTTC
TRBJ1-2 . TRBV5-1 few CASSKKDSHVLYGYTF TGCGCCAGCAGCAAAAAGGACAGTCATGTTTTATATGGCTACACCTTC
TRBJ2-3 TRBD1 TRBV12-3/TRBV12-4 many CASSLLTGGADTQYF TGTGCCAGCAGTTTACTAACAGGGGGCGCAGATACGCAGTATTTT
TRBJ1-2 . TRBV3-1 many CASSQVWVGSYGYTF TGTGCCAGCAGCCAAGTGTGGGTCGGATCATATGGCTACACCTTC
TRBJ2-3 . TRBV20-1 . CSGTPGRSDTQYF TGCAGTGGGACTCCGGGACGCTCAGATACGCAGTATTTT
TRBJ1-6 TRBD1 TRBV6-2/TRBV6-3 few CASSFQQGPHSPLHF TGTGCCAGCAGTTTTCAACAGGGGCCCCATTCACCCCTCCACTTT
TRBJ1-5 . TRBV20-1 . CSARRSGPQHF TGCAGTGCTCGGAGGTCAGGGCCCCAGCATTTT
TRBJ1-3 . TRBV2 few CASSLPQGLGNTIYF TGTGCCAGCAGTTTACCTCAGGGGTTAGGAAACACCATATATTTT
TRBJ1-1 TRBD1 TRBV20-1 many CSARAGQGTAEAFF TGCAGTGCTAGAGCTGGACAGGGGACTGCTGAAGCTTTCTTT
TRBJ2-7 . TRBV5-1 many CASSLFEGPYEQYF TGCGCCAGCAGCTTGTTTGAGGGACCCTACGAGCAGTACTTC
TRBJ2-7 TRBD1 TRBV10-3 . CAISEPKGARGSYEQYF TGTGCCATCAGTGAGCCGAAGGGGGCACGGGGCTCCTACGAGCAGTACTTC
TRBJ1-1 . TRBV13 . CASSLEKNTEAFF TGTGCCAGCAGCCTCGAAAAAAACACTGAAGCTTTCTTT
TRBJ1-5 TRBD1 TRBV6-1 . CASTPRTGVQPQHF TGTGCCAGCACCCCCCGGACAGGGGTTCAGCCCCAGCATTTT
TRBJ2-3 TRBD2 TRBV6-1 few CASSTGLAVDTQYF TGTGCCAGCAGTACCGGACTAGCAGTAGATACGCAGTATTTT
TRBJ1-1 TRBD1 TRBV6-1 . CASRSYMGQTTFF TGTGCCAGCCGCAGTTATATGGGACAGACAACTTTCTTT
TRBJ2-1 TRBD2 TRBV6-1 . CASTLIAGGRYNEQFF TGTGCCAGCACACTAATAGCGGGGGGCCGGTACAATGAGCAGTTCTTC
TRBJ2-3 TRBD1 TRBV19 few CASRGAGTGASTDTQYF TGTGCCAGTAGGGGGGCCGGGACAGGGGCTAGCACAGATACGCAGTATTTT
TRBJ1-1 . TRBV5-1 many CASSTRGATEAFF TGCGCCAGCAGCACCCGAGGGGCCACTGAAGCTTTCTTT
TRBJ2-7 . TRBV20-1 many CSAPRHADYEQYF TGCAGTGCCCCTCGACACGCCGACTACGAGCAGTACTTC
TRBJ2-1 . TRBV5-6 many CASSLSSVEQFF TGTGCCAGCAGCTTGTCCTCGGTAGAGCAGTTCTTC
TRBJ2-7 . TRBV7-6 few CASSITDRYEQYF TGTGCCAGCAGCATAACGGACCGGTACGAGCAGTACTTC
TRBJ2-5 . TRBV4-1 . CASSPLLGETQYF TGCGCCAGCAGCCCTCTTCTGGGAGAGACCCAGTACTTC
TRBJ1-5 . TRBV20-1 few CSALQGYSNQPQHF TGCAGTGCTTTACAGGGATATAGCAATCAGCCCCAGCATTTT
TRBJ2-7 TRBD2 TRBV20-1 few CSAQPPSGGAYWGRNEQYF TGCAGTGCCCAACCTCCTAGCGGGGGGGCCTACTGGGGTAGGAACGAGCAGTACTTC